The 32 T cell receptor beta chains reported below all come from one sample, sequenced in a study of T-cell memory formation after mild COVID-19. TCRdb fed the 5' RACE reads into MiXCR, producing one record per CDR3 protein. The sample lists some 150,000 distinct CDR3 sequences, about 5.5% occurring once. Specimen: PBMCs or a T cell subset sorted from them (not recorded which). Source of these receptors: an adult woman who had mild COVID-19 (a few samples of this study predate the infection). Cell type and time point are not known.

The CDR3 reads CASSFPGLAGGNNEQFF. As DNA, the CDR3 is TGCGCCAGCAGCTTCCCGGGACTAGCGGGGGGAAACAATGAGCAGTTCTTC. This chain connects TRBV5-1 to TRBJ2-1, with 15 bases aligning to TRBD2. CDR3 length: 17 residues. J lost 5 bases, V lost 2 bases, and 5 bases had no gene match. CDR1 is SGHRS and CDR2 is YFSETQ in the germline V gene.

This clonotype appeared many times. CDR3 loop: CASSPEETQYF. CDR3 DNA sequence: TGTGCCAGCTCACCTGAAGAGACCCAGTACTTC. V and J are TRBV18 and TRBJ2-5; D not resolved. Trimming took 3 bases from V and 3 from J, leaving 2 bases between them. This CDR3 contains 11 residues. Germline assignment: CDR1 KGHSH and CDR2 LQKENI. Full variable domain (missing parts from reference TRBV18 and TRBJ2-5): NAGVMQNPRHLVRRRGQEARLRCSPMKGHSHVYWYRQLPEEGLKFMVYLQKENIIDESGMPKERFSAEFPKEGPSILRIQQVVRGDSAAYFCASSPEETQYFGPGTRLLVL.

At least ten counts were recorded for this clonotype. V is TRBV4-1 and J is TRBJ2-2; D gene ambiguous. V shed 1 base and J shed 6 bases, with 15 bases lying between them. This CDR3 has 16 residues. The germline gives CDR1 MGHRA, CDR2 YSYEKL. The CDR3 here is CASSQGRRSDSGELFF. The DNA for the CDR3 is TGCGCCAGCAGCCAAGGCCGCAGGTCCGATTCCGGGGAGCTGTTTTTT.

This clonotype was counted at least ten times. J is TRBJ2-7 and V is TRBV20-1; 8 bases line up with TRBD2. The CDR3 runs to 14 residues. Germline V gene sequence: CDR1 DFQATT, CDR2 SNEGSKA (reference sequence). Trimming took 3 bases from V and 6 from J; bases not matched to a gene: 10. The CDR3 loop reads CSASPSRAGGEQYF. Here the CDR3 DNA reads TGCAGTGCTAGCCCGTCTCGTGCGGGGGGCGAGCAGTACTTC.

V gene TRBV5-1 combines with J gene TRBJ2-3; D is ambiguous. Trimming stripped 0 bases from V and 4 bases from J, with 12 bases between. Germline V CDR1 and CDR2: SGHRS, YFSETQ. The length of the CDR3 is 15 residues. CDR3 sequence: CASSLAGKMADTQYF. CDR3 coding DNA: TGCGCCAGCAGCTTGGCCGGCAAAATGGCAGATACGCAGTATTTT.

This clonotype has more than one count but fewer than ten. The rearrangement uses TRBV5-5 and TRBJ2-5, with 8 bases lining up with TRBD1. Per the germline V gene, CDR1 is SGHKS and CDR2 is YYEKEE (reference sequence). The CDR3 loop spans 17 amino acids. V lost 4 bases and J lost 4; bases outside the gene matches: 15. The chain's CDR3 is CASSLPRTGSLGETQYF. The DNA of the CDR3 is TGTGCCAGCAGCCTACCTCGGACAGGGTCTTTGGGAGAGACCCAGTACTTC.

This clonotype showed up many times. The chain uses TRBV6-6 and TRBJ1-6, with D possibly matching TRBD1 (6 bases). The CDR3 runs 17 residues. V lost 6 bases and J lost 7, with 22 bases in between. Germline CDR1 is MNHNY and CDR2 is SVGAGI (reference sequence). The CDR3 is CASSRRERQESNSPLHF. CDR3 DNA: TGTGCCAGCAGCCGACGGGAGCGACAGGAGTCCAATTCACCCCTCCACTTT.

In the case of this clonotype: This is likely a read error, given that the CDR3 carries no conserved phenylalanine or tryptophan at its end. This chain links TRBV4-1 with TRBJ1-5, with D perhaps TRBD1 (6 bases). The V gene lost 4 bases and the J gene lost 7 bases, with 17 bases spanning the gap. The CDR3 is made up of 15 amino acids. Germline CDR1 and CDR2: MGHRA and YSYEKL. The CDR3 DNA is TGCGCCAGCAGCCCCCGGTGGGGGCTGGGGCAGCCCCAGCATTGT. Protein: CASSPRWGLGQPQHC.

This clonotype was counted at least ten times. This chain joins TRBV12-3 or TRBV12-4 and TRBJ1-1, with 8 bases lining up with TRBD1. The trim removed 4 bases at V and 2 bases at J, leaving 3 bases unmatched. The CDR3 covers 14 residues. CDR3 sequence (DNA): TGTGCCAGCAGTTACAGGGGGACTAACACTGAAGCTTTCTTT. It encodes CASSYRGTNTEAFF.

This clonotype was found many times. V usage is TRBV18 and J usage is TRBJ2-1, with TRBD2 matching 13 bases. Trimming cost V 2 bases and J 0 bases; bases outside gene matches: 7. This CDR3 region has 19 residues. CDR1 and CDR2 (germline): KGHSH, LQKENI. CDR3 region: CASSPLGTSGKSSYNEQFF. The CDR3 nucleotides read TGTGCCAGCTCACCATTAGGGACTAGCGGGAAGAGCTCCTACAATGAGCAGTTCTTC.

This clonotype was recorded a few times. The rearrangement links TRBV3-1 to TRBJ1-1; possibly TRBD1 for D (6 bases). Trimming shortened V by 4 bases and J by 8 bases, and 14 bases separated the two germline ends. There are 13 residues in the CDR3. Germline CDR1 and CDR2: LGHDT and YNNKEL (reference sequence). CDR3 DNA: TGTGCCAGCAGCCGGTGGGACAAGTTGGAAGCTTTCTTT. Translated, it gives CASSRWDKLEAFF.

This clonotype has a count of ten or more. V is TRBV6-5 and J is TRBJ2-7; 11 bases line up with TRBD1. The V gene's germline CDR1 is MNHEY and CDR2 SVGAGI. There are 15 residues in the CDR3. The trim removed 2 bases at V and 4 bases at J, leaving 4 bases unmatched. The CDR3 reads CASSYRDRGGYEQYF. The DNA for the CDR3 is TGTGCCAGCAGTTACAGGGACAGGGGGGGGTACGAGCAGTACTTC.

This chain uses TRBV4-1 with TRBJ2-5; 7 bases are shared with TRBD2. J lost 2 bases, V lost 3 bases, and 9 bases had no gene match. This CDR3 has 16 amino acids. CDR1 and CDR2 from the germline V gene are MGHRA and YSYEKL. CDR3 DNA sequence: TGCGCCAGCAGCCAGGGGTTGCGGGGAGGGCAAGAGACCCAGTACTTC. This encodes CASSQGLRGGQETQYF.

The rearrangement uses TRBV11-2 and TRBJ1-1, with D unresolved. The V gene's germline CDR1 is SGHAT and CDR2 FQNNGV. Trimming cost V 2 bases and J 6 bases, with 7 bases left between them. This CDR3 is built from 12 residues. CDR3 coding DNA: TGTGCCAGCAGCTTATTTGGGCCTGAAGCTTTCTTT. This translates into CASSLFGPEAFF.

This clonotype was seen ten or more times. The V call is TRBV7-9, the J call TRBJ2-1; 7 bases fit TRBD1. Germline CDR1 is SEHNR and CDR2 is FQNEAQ (reference sequence). V was pared by 6 bases and J by 10 bases, with 6 bases of the junction left unmatched. The CDR3 spans 12 residues. Here the CDR3 DNA reads TGTGCCAGCAGTCCTGGACAGGTCGAGCAGTTCTTC. The encoded protein is CASSPGQVEQFF.

The table lists this clonotype with a few counts. The chain recombines TRBV5-5 with TRBJ2-2; D call uncertain. V lost 4 bases, J lost 1 base, and 8 bases lay in between. CDR1 and CDR2 (germline): SGHKS, YYEKEE (reference sequence). The CDR3 is 14 amino acids. DNA of the CDR3: TGTGCCAGCAGCCTACCGGGGAACACCGGGGAGCTGTTTTTT. Translating it yields CASSLPGNTGELFF. Combining the CDR3 with reference TRBV5-5 and TRBJ2-2 gives the whole variable domain DAGVTQSPTHLIKTRGQQVTLRCSPISGHKSVSWYQQVLGQGPQFIFQYYEKEERGRGNFPDRFSARQFPNYSSELNVNALLLGDSALYLCASSLPGNTGELFFGEGSRLTVL.

The chain joins TRBV11-3 to TRBJ2-1, with TRBD2 as a possible D gene (7 bases). Germline CDR1 reads SGHNT; CDR2 reads YENEEA. The V gene lost 4 bases and the J gene lost 4 bases, with 14 bases spanning the gap. CDR3 length: 15 amino acids. The CDR3 bases are TGTGCCAGCAGCTCGGGGGGCGGCCCTTACAATGAGCAGTTCTTC. Amino acids: CASSSGGGPYNEQFF.

This clonotype was observed a few times. The chain combines TRBV6-5 with TRBJ1-2; D not resolved. Germline V gives CDR1 MNHEY, CDR2 SVGAGI. V shed 0 bases and J shed 8 bases, with 10 bases lying between them. CDR3 length equals 13 residues. The CDR3 sequence: CASSYSAGYGYTF. In nucleotides, the CDR3 is TGTGCCAGCAGTTACTCAGCCGGGTACGGCTACACCTTC.

V usage is TRBV20-1 and J usage is TRBJ1-1; 7 bases are shared with TRBD1. V trimming: 6 bases; J trimming: 1 base; junction bases outside the gene matches: 11. CDR3 length equals 15 residues. Germline CDR1 DFQATT, CDR2 SNEGSKA (reference sequence). Here the CDR3 DNA reads TGCAGTGCAAGGGACAGCCGAGCACAGAACACTGAAGCTTTCTTT. Its protein is CSARDSRAQNTEAFF.

This clonotype has at least ten counts. V usage is TRBV9 and J usage is TRBJ2-3, with D hard to call. The CDR3 totals 13 residues. Germline-derived CDR1 and CDR2 are SGDLS and YYNGEE. Trimming shortened V by 3 bases and J by 0 bases, and 5 bases separated the two germline ends. The CDR3 DNA is TGTGCCAGCAGCGCCACTAGCACAGATACGCAGTATTTT. Amino acids: CASSATSTDTQYF.

The chain uses TRBV2 and TRBJ2-1; 11 bases are shared with TRBD2. After removal of 6 bases from V and 0 bases from J, the junction contained 4 bases not matched to a gene. CDR1 is SNHLY and CDR2 is FYNNEI in the germline V gene. CDR3 length: 16 amino acids. The CDR3 DNA reads as TGTGCCAGCAGGGGACTAGCGGCTAGCTCCTACAATGAGCAGTTCTTC. Translating it yields CASRGLAASSYNEQFF.

This clonotype has at least ten counts. This chain connects TRBV5-1 to TRBJ2-5; D ambiguous. Deletions cut 4 bases from V and 5 bases from J, with 15 bases between. The germline CDR1 and CDR2 sequences are SGHRS and YFSETQ. The CDR3 runs to 14 residues. The CDR3 DNA sequence: TGCGCCAGCAGCCAAATGGGTGTATCGGAGACCCAGTACTTC. Its translation: CASSQMGVSETQYF.

This clonotype was recorded a few times. This chain links TRBV18 with TRBJ2-3; the D is unclear. Between the trimmed V and J ends, which lost 3 bases and 8 bases, there was a span of 18 bases. The CDR3 loop spans 15 amino acids. Germline-derived CDR1 and CDR2 are KGHSH and LQKENI. CDR3 coding DNA: TGTGCCAGCTCACCGCCAGAGTCCCAACGGGTTACGCAGTATTTT. It yields the protein CASSPPESQRVTQYF.

This clonotype occurred a few times. This chain joins TRBV27 and TRBJ1-2, with a tentative D call TRBD1 (5 bases). The CDR3 length is 17 residues. CDR1 is MNHEY, CDR2 SMNVEV, per germline (reference sequence). With 6 bases removed from V and 7 bases from J, the gap between germline ends came to 27 bases. The CDR3 sequence is CASRGYGTAYILSGYTF. DNA for the CDR3: TGTGCCAGCAGGGGCTACGGGACCGCCTATATCCTCAGTGGCTACACCTTC.

This clonotype appeared a few times. The rearrangement uses TRBV11-3 and TRBJ2-1; 11 bases align to TRBD2. The germline CDR1 and CDR2 sequences are SGHNT and YENEEA. J gave up 2 bases and V 5 bases, and 2 bases lay outside the gene matches. CDR3 size: 15 residues. The DNA of the CDR3 is TGTGCCAGCAGCAAACTAGCGGGAGCCTACAATGAGCAGTTCTTC. Translated, it gives CASSKLAGAYNEQFF. Full variable domain (missing parts from reference TRBV11-3 and TRBJ2-1): EAGVVQSPRYKIIEKKQPVAFWCNPISGHNTLYWYLQNLGQGPELLIRYENEEAVDDSQLPKDRFSAERLKGVDSTLKIQPAELGDSAVYLCASSKLAGAYNEQFFGPGTRLTVL.

The chain joins TRBV6-5 to TRBJ1-2; 9 bases map to TRBD1. The CDR3 runs to 14 residues. Germline V gives CDR1 MNHEY, CDR2 SVGAGI. V dropped 8 bases and J dropped 4; count of bases not matched to a gene: 8. As DNA, the CDR3 is TGTGCCAGCCTGGGACAGGGTTTCGGCTATGGCTACACCTTC. This translates into CASLGQGFGYGYTF.

This clonotype showed up just a few times. V gene TRBV11-2 combines with J gene TRBJ1-2, with 10 nucleotides matching TRBD1. The CDR3 is 18 amino acids. The germline V gene encodes CDR1 SGHAT and CDR2 FQNNGV. Trimming took 7 bases from V and 4 from J; bases not matched to a gene: 18. The CDR3 DNA is TGTGCCAGCACCAAAGTTGGGGGACAGGGGACCCGAGGCTATGGCTACACCTTC. It specifies CASTKVGGQGTRGYGYTF.

This clonotype was seen at least ten times. V usage is TRBV25-1 and J usage is TRBJ2-5, with D perhaps being TRBD1 or TRBD2 (6 bases each). Germline CDR1 is MGHDK and CDR2 is SYGVNS. V was shortened by 0 bases and J by 5 bases, with 13 bases between the two germline ends. The length of the CDR3 is 15 residues. The CDR3 is CASSEYRGGWETQYF. The CDR3 DNA reads TGTGCCAGCAGTGAATACAGAGGGGGGTGGGAGACCCAGTACTTC.

This clonotype appeared a few times. This chain links TRBV27 with TRBJ2-2; 7 bases map to TRBD1. Looked up from germline, CDR1 is MNHEY and CDR2 is SMNVEV (reference sequence). The V and J ends lost 5 bases and 3 bases, in that order; junction bases with no gene match: 12. The length of the CDR3 is 17 residues. Here the CDR3 reads CASSPNDRAGYTGELFF. DNA for the CDR3: TGTGCCAGCAGTCCGAACGACAGGGCCGGGTACACCGGGGAGCTGTTTTTT.

Ten or more counts support this clonotype. The chain employs TRBV18 and TRBJ2-2; D is uncertain. The CDR3 contains 13 residues. V dropped 0 bases and J dropped 5 bases, with 4 bases sitting between them. Germline CDR1 KGHSH, CDR2 LQKENI. The DNA of the CDR3 is TGTGCCAGCTCACCACCGTTAACCGGGGAGCTGTTTTTT. Protein: CASSPPLTGELFF.

In its sample, this clonotype was seen many times. The chain combines TRBV10-3 with TRBJ2-7; 14 nucleotides align to TRBD2. V shed 5 bases, J shed 6 bases, and the junction held 6 bases outside the gene matches. CDR1 is ENHRY, CDR2 SYGVKD, per germline. This CDR3 is 15 amino acids long. The CDR3 DNA follows: TGTGCCATCAGTCCGGAGGGGACTAGCGGGAGCGAGCAGTACTTC. Translating it yields CAISPEGTSGSEQYF.

This clonotype has a count of ten or more. This rearrangement joins TRBV6-5 to TRBJ1-1, with D perhaps matching TRBD1 (5 bases). Deletions cut 6 bases from V and 5 bases from J, with 13 bases between. Germline V gene sequence: CDR1 MNHEY, CDR2 SVGAGI. The CDR3 is 13 amino acids. The CDR3 DNA follows: TGTGCCAGCAGCGCCGCAGGGAGGACTGAAGCTTTCTTT. Translated, it gives CASSAAGRTEAFF.